This TCR beta chain stems from a study of blood T cell repertoires in COVID-19. Generated by immunoSEQ multiplex PCR, the TCRdb table keeps only in-frame clones and is missing some. The sample yields about 110,000 clones, 70% to 85% seen once. With 5 bases clipped from V and 3 bases from J, the junction kept 12 bases outside the gene matches. The germline gives CDR1 SGHAT, CDR2 FQNNGV. This CDR3 is built from 17 residues. The chain carries TRBV11-2 and TRBJ2-2, with 7 bases identical to TRBD2. This TCR derives from a woman aged 80 or over with active or convalescent COVID-19. Sequences were obtained from peripheral blood. CDR3 in amino acids: CASSPLAGREDTGELFF. The CDR3 DNA sequence: TGTGCCAGCAGCCCCCTCGCGGGGAGGGAGGACACCGGGGAGCTGTTTTTT.